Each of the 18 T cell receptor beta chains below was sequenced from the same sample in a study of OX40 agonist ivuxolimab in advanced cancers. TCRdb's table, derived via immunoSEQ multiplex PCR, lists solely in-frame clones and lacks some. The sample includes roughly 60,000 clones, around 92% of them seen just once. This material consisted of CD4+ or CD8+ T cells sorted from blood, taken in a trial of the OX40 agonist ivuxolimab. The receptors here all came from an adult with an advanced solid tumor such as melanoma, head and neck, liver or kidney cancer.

CDR3 region: CASSLTRNNEQFF. The DNA for the CDR3 is TGTGCCAGCAGCTTGACCCGGAACAATGAGCAGTTCTTC. This chain joins TRBV5-4 and TRBJ2-1, with no clear D. V lost 1 base, J lost 5 bases, and 7 bases lay in between. The CDR3 loop spans 13 amino acids. Germline lookup yields CDR1 SGHNT and CDR2 YYREEE (reference sequence). The variable domain in full, completed from reference TRBV5-4 and TRBJ2-1, reads ETGVTQSPTHLIKTRGQQVTLRCSSQSGHNTVSWYQQALGQGPQFIFQYYREEENGRGNFPPRFSGLQFPNYSSELNVNALELDDSALYLCASSLTRNNEQFFGPGTRLTVL.

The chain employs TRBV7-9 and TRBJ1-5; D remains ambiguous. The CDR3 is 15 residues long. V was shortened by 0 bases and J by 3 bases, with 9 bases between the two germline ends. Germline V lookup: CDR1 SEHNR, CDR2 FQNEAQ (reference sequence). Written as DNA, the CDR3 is TGTGCCAGCAGCTTAGCGCGAGGTATCAATCAGCCCCAGCATTTT. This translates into CASSLARGINQPQHF.

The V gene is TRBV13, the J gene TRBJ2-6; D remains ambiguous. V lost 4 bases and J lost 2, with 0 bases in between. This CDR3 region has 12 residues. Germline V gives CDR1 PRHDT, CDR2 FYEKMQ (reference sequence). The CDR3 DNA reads TGTGCCAGCAGCTCTGGGGCCAACGTCCTGACTTTC. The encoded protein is CASSSGANVLTF.

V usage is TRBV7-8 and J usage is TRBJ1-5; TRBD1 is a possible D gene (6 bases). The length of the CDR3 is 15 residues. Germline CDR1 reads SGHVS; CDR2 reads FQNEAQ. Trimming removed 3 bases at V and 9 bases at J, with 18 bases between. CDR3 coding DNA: TGTGCCAGCAGCTTTCGGAGGGGGGGGCAATGGCCCCAGCATTTT. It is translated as CASSFRRGGQWPQHF.

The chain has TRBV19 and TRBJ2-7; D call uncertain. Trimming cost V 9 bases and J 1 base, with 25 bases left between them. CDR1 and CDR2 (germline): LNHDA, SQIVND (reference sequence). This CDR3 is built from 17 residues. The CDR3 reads CASSPGRRAGRSYEQYF. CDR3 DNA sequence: TGTGCCAGCAGCCCCGGACGAAGGGCAGGACGGTCCTACGAGCAGTACTTC.

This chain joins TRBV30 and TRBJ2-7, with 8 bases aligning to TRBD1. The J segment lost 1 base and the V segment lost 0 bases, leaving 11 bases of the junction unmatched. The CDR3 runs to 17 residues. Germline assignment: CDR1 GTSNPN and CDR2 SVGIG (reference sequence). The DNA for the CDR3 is TGTGCCTGGAGTGTGATATTCCGACAGGGGAAATCCTACGAGCAGTACTTC. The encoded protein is CAWSVIFRQGKSYEQYF.

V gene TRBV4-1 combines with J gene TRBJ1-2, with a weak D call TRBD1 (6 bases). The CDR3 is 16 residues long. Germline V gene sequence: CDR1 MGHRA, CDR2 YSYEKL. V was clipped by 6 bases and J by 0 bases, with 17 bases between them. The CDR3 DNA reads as TGCGCCAGCAGTCTCACTGGGACAATTTCTAACTATGGCTACACCTTC. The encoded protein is CASSLTGTISNYGYTF.

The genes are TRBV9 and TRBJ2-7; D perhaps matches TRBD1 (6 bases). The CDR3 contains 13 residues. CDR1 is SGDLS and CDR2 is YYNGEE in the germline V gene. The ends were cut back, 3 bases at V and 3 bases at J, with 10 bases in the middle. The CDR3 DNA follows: TGTGCCAGCAGCGAAACAGGGCTCTACGAGCAGTACTTC. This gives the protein CASSETGLYEQYF. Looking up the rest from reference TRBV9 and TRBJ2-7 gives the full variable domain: DSGVTQTPKHLITATGQRVTLRCSPRSGDLSVYWYQQSLDQGLQFLIQYYNGEERAKGNILERFSAQQFPDLHSELNLSSLELGDSALYFCASSETGLYEQYFGPGTRLTVT.

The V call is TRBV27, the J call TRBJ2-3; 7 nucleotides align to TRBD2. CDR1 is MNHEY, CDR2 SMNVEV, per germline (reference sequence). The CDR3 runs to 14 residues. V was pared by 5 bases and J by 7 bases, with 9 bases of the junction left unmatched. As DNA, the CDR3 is TGTGCCAGCAGTACCTCTAACGGGGGGTATACGCAGTATTTT. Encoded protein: CASSTSNGGYTQYF.

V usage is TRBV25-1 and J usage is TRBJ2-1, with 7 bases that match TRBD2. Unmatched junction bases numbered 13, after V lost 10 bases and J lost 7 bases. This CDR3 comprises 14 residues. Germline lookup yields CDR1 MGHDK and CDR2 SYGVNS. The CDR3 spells CATRLGEGLNEQFF. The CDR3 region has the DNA TGTGCCACCAGGTTGGGGGAGGGCCTGAATGAGCAGTTCTTC.

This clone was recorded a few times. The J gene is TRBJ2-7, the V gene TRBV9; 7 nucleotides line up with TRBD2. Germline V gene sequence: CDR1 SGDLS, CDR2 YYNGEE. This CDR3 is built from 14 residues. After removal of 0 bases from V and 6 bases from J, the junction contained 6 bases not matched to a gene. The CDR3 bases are TGTGCCAGCAGCGTAGGAGGGAGGGCCTCCGAGCAGTACTTC. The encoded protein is CASSVGGRASEQYF.

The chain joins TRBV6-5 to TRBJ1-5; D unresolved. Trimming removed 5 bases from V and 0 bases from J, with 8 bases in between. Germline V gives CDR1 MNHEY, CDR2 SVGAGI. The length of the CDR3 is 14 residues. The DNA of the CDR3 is TGTGCCAGCAGTCGGAAACATAGCAATCAGCCCCAGCATTTT. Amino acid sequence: CASSRKHSNQPQHF.

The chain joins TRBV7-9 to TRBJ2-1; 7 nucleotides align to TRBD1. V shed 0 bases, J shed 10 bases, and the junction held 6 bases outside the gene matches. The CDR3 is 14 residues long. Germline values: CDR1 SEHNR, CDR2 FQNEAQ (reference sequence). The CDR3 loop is CASSLAVLRGEQFF. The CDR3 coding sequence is TGTGCCAGCAGCTTAGCGGTTCTCAGGGGGGAGCAGTTCTTC.

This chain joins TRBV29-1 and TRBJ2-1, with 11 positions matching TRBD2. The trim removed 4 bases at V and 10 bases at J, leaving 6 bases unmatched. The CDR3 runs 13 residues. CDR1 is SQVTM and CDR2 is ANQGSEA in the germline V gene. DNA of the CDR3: TGCAGCGTTGTGGGGGCTAGCGGGAGGGAGCAGTTCTTC. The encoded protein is CSVVGASGREQFF.

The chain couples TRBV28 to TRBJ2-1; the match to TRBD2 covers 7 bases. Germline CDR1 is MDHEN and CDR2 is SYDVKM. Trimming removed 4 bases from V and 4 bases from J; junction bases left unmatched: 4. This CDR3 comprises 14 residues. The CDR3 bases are TGTGCCAGCAGTTCGACAGCGGGGTACAATGAGCAGTTCTTC. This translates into CASSSTAGYNEQFF.

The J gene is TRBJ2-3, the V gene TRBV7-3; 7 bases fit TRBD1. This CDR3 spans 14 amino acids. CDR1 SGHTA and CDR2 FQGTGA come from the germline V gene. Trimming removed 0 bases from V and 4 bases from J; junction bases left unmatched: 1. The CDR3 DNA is TGTGCCAGCAGCTTAACAGGGGGCGCAGATACGCAGTATTTT. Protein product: CASSLTGGADTQYF.

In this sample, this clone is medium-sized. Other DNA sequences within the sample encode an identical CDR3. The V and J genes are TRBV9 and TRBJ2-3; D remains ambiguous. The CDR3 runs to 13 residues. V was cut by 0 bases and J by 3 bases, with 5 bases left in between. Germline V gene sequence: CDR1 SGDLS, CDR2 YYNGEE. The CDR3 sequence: CASSVALTDTQYF. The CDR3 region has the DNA TGTGCCAGCAGCGTAGCGTTGACAGATACGCAGTATTTT.

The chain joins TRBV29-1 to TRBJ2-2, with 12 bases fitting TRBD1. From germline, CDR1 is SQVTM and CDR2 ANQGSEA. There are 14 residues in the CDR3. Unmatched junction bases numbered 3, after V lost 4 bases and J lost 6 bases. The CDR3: CSVAGTGGPGELFF. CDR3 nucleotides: TGCAGCGTTGCCGGGACAGGGGGCCCCGGGGAGCTGTTTTTT.